This T cell receptor (beta chain) was sequenced in a study of cytomegalovirus exposure and HLA in healthy donors. Study information: Around 180 million T cells yielded 90 million to 130 million unique TCR beta sequences, as an earlier analysis found. Study-level points and caveats: A later analysis showed HLA-associated TCR beta chains outstripping equally common others in clonal expansion. Reported findings show TCR beta sequences accurately forecast HLA-A and HLA-B alleles in most subjects. Rarity marked most TCR sequences, yet some public TCRs occurred in many donors.

Trimming cost V 3 bases and J 9 bases, with 12 bases left between them. The CDR3 runs to 13 residues. The germline V gene has CDR1 MGHDK and CDR2 SYGVNS. A multiplex PCR was run with 60 Vbeta primers and 13 Jbeta primers. Assay: immunoSEQ multiplex PCR; the TCRdb copy retains only in-frame clones and omits some. Among 150,000 or so clones listed, roughly four fifths were seen once. Turning to this clone: The antigen remains undetermined.

Sequenced sample: PBMCs. This TCR derives from a female donor in good health and CMV-seronegative. The chain is built from TRBV25-1 and TRBJ2-1; D possibly corresponds to TRBD1 (5 bases). CDR3 residues: CASSDREWREQFF. Here the CDR3 DNA reads TGTGCCAGCAGTGACAGGGAATGGCGTGAGCAGTTCTTC.